This TCR beta chain was sequenced for a study of cytomegalovirus exposure and HLA in healthy donors. Regarding the study as a whole: Associated with cytomegalovirus, according to the listing, were fewer than 200 TCR beta chains. The dataset shows that most TCR sequences were rare, while some public TCRs occurred in many donors. Among the CMV-associated chains, a few were confirmed in vitro as specific for CMV antigens.

Measured with immunoSEQ multiplex PCR; TCRdb has only the in-frame clones, and not every one. The repertoire includes some 150,000 clones, roughly 86% of them detected once, and 4.5% sits in the top ten. Trimming removed 1 base at V and 1 base at J, with 12 bases between. Germline lookup yields CDR1 SGHNT and CDR2 YYREEE (reference sequence). The CDR3 consists of 15 residues. With regard to this clone: Its specificity is not known.

The source of this sequence is a man between 18 and 29 years old in good health and CMV-seropositive. The sequenced sample was PBMCs. The rearrangement uses TRBV5-4 and TRBJ2-7, with a tentative D call TRBD1 (5 bases). The CDR3, as DNA: TGTGCCAGCAGCTTGTCAAGGGGAAAATCCTACGAGCAGTACTTC. The encoded protein is CASSLSRGKSYEQYF.